Given below is one TCR beta chain in context. Its matching antigen is unknown. The V end was cut by 8 bases, the J end by 7 bases, with 7 bases between. The germline V gene encodes CDR1 MDHEN and CDR2 SYDVKM. The CDR3 runs to 10 residues. Though probably carrying unrecorded immune exposures, donors were nominally healthy at sampling. Primers: 60 Vbeta forward and 13 Jbeta reverse. The method was immunoSEQ multiplex PCR; TCRdb's version includes in-frame clones alone and lacks a portion of them. The table includes roughly 200,000 clones, about 82% detected once. This entry is derived from a study of cytomegalovirus exposure and HLA in healthy donors. Study results and limitations: Presence/absence analysis assumed near-uniform sequencing depth across donors. Versus the approximately 720-donor mean, an Asian-associated ancestry cluster reportedly showed fewer N-insertions in a later analysis.

The chain uses TRBV28 and TRBJ2-3; D is perhaps TRBD1 (5 bases). The receptor's source is a man aged 25 to 45 in good health and CMV-seronegative. The sequenced sample consisted of PBMCs. The CDR3 DNA follows: TGTGCCAGCGGGGCGAATACGCAGTATTTT. Amino acids: CASGANTQYF. Using reference TRBV28 and TRBJ2-3 for the parts outside the CDR3, the full variable domain is DVKVTQSSRYLVKRTGEKVFLECVQDMDHENMFWYRQDPGLGLRLIYFSYDVKMKEKGDIPEGYSVSREKKERFSLILESASTNQTSMYLCASGANTQYFGPGTRLTVL.